The 18 T cell receptor beta chains below come from one sample, sequenced in a study of CD8+ T cells in alopecia areata. Extraction and reverse transcription of RNA yielded cDNA as the sequencing template. Sequencing used immunoSEQ multiplex PCR; TCRdb keeps in-frame clones, though not all of them. Sampling found roughly 2,000 clones, none seen once. CD4, CD8alpha, NKG2D, NKG2ACE and other markers guided sorting of pooled cutaneous lymph node cells. Sequenced sample: CD8+ T cells sorted from a lymph node. Receptors originate from a C3H/HeJ mouse with alopecia areata. These mice share the MHC haplotype H2-k.

This clone is labeled medium-sized. The genes are named according to mouse. Read coverage stops 4 residues before the CDR3 terminus; the germline J gene supplies the remainder. The chain uses TRBV5 and TRBJ2-1; possibly TRBD1 for D (6 bases). This CDR3 region has 16 residues. V gave up 0 bases and J gave up 2 bases, with 11 bases separating them. The germline gives CDR1 LGHNA, CDR2 YNLKQL (reference sequence). CDR3 DNA (partial): TGTGCCAGCAGCCAAGAAGGTGGGACACACTATGCT. It codes for CASSQEGGTHYA. Given in full, the CDR3 is CASSQEGGTHYAEQFF.

This clone ranks as medium-sized (0.01 to 0.1%). Gene names and germline refer to mouse. The read gets to within 4 residues of the CDR3 end, and the germline J gene fills in the rest. J is TRBJ2-5 and V is TRBV1, with 7 bases aligning to TRBD1. Germline values: CDR1 NSQYPW, CDR2 LRSPGD (reference sequence). This CDR3 is 12 amino acids long. The sequenced part of the CDR3 DNA is TGCACCTGCAGCGGGACAGAAGAC. It is translated as CTCSGTED. The whole CDR3 protein is CTCSGTEDTQYF.

Many counts were recorded for this clone. Gene and germline names: mouse. Sequencing ends 4 residues short of the CDR3 end; the germline J gene provides the rest. J is TRBJ2-1 and V is TRBV17; 7 bases map to TRBD1. V gave up 0 bases and J gave up 3 bases; unmatched junction bases: 2. This CDR3 contains 15 residues. CDR1 is MNHDT and CDR2 is YYDKIL in the germline V gene. The CDR3 bases that were read are TGTGCTAGCAGTAGAGATAGGGACAGCTATGCT. Translated, it gives CASSRDRDSYA. The whole CDR3 is CASSRDRDSYAEQFF.

The sample holds a few counts of this clone. Gene and germline names: mouse. The CDR3 is cut off 4 residues early in the read; its end comes from the germline J gene. V gene TRBV13-2 combines with J gene TRBJ1-1, with 7 bases aligning to TRBD1. This CDR3 spans 12 amino acids. Germline V gene data show CDR1 as NNHNN and CDR2 as SYGAGS (reference sequence). This CDR3 is CASGWDRTEVFF. The part of the CDR3 DNA that was read is TGTGCCAGCGGTTGGGACAGAACA.

Within the sample, this clone is large. Here the gene names and germline are mouse. The read ends 4 residues early relative to the CDR3; the germline J gene fills the gap. The chain links TRBV1 to TRBJ2-5; D is uncertain. Germline V gene data show CDR1 as NSQYPW and CDR2 as LRSPGD (reference sequence). The CDR3 has 13 residues. With 0 bases removed from V and 3 bases from J, the gap between germline ends came to 4 bases. This CDR3 reads CTCSADGQDTQYF. Incomplete CDR3 DNA: TGCACCTGCAGTGCAGATGGTCAAGAC.

This clone was counted many times. Genes here carry mouse names. The read terminates 4 residues before the CDR3 end, so the remaining end is supplied by the germline J gene. The chain combines TRBV5 with TRBJ2-1; 8 positions match TRBD2. Germline lookup yields CDR1 LGHNA and CDR2 YNLKQL (reference sequence). After removal of 4 bases from V and 4 bases from J, the junction contained 6 bases not matched to a gene. This CDR3 region has 15 residues. The DNA read from the CDR3 is TGTGCCAGCAGCCCCGACTGGGGCCAGTATGCT. It translates to CASSPDWGQYA. The entire CDR3 protein is CASSPDWGQYAEQFF.

Of note for this clone: The genes are named according to mouse. The read stops 4 residues short of the end of the CDR3; the missing end is completed from the germline J gene. The J gene is TRBJ2-5, the V gene TRBV13-2, with 9 bases fitting TRBD2. The CDR3 length is 15 residues. Germline V lookup: CDR1 NNHNN, CDR2 SYGAGS (reference sequence). J gave up 0 bases and V 3 bases, and 2 bases lay outside the gene matches. The CDR3 region is CASGGDWVNQDTQYF. The CDR3 DNA, read in part, is TGTGCCAGCGGTGGGGACTGGGTTAACCAAGAC.

This clone has a count of ten or more. Gene names follow the mouse nomenclature. The sequence runs out 4 residues before the end of the CDR3; the remainder is reconstructed from the germline J gene. The V and J genes are TRBV13-1 and TRBJ2-5; 7 bases match TRBD1. CDR1 NSHNY and CDR2 SYGAGN come from the germline V gene. The CDR3 is made up of 14 amino acids. V lost 3 bases to trimming and J lost 2 bases; unmatched junction nucleotides: 3. The CDR3 here is CASSGQGSQDTQYF. The sequenced CDR3 bases are TGTGCCAGCAGTGGACAGGGTAGCCAAGAC.

The sample holds many counts of this clone. Mouse germline and gene names are used. The read terminates 4 residues before the CDR3 end, so the remaining end is supplied by the germline J gene. The chain carries TRBV13-1 and TRBJ2-2; D uncertain. Deletions cut 0 bases from V and 1 base from J, with 7 bases between. CDR3 length equals 15 residues. Germline values: CDR1 NSHNY, CDR2 SYGAGN. CDR3: CASSDATVNTGQLYF. Incomplete CDR3 DNA: TGTGCCAGCAGTGATGCTACAGTAAACACCGGG.

This clone has more than one count but fewer than ten. Mouse gene names apply. The CDR3 is cut off 4 residues early in the read; its end comes from the germline J gene. J is TRBJ1-2 and V is TRBV5; TRBD1 matches 8 bases. Unmatched junction bases numbered 0, after V lost 0 bases and J lost 0 bases. From germline, CDR1 is LGHNA and CDR2 YNLKQL (reference sequence). This CDR3 region has 15 residues. Here the CDR3 reads CASSQEGQANSDYTF. The DNA read from the CDR3 is TGTGCCAGCAGCCAAGAGGGACAGGCAAACTCC.

A few counts support this clone. Each gene name is a mouse one. The read terminates 4 residues ahead of where the CDR3 ends, so the germline J gene completes it. The chain is built from TRBV5 and TRBJ2-3; D gene ambiguous. V shed 2 bases and J shed 1 base, with 4 bases lying between them. The CDR3 totals 13 residues. In germline, CDR1 is LGHNA, CDR2 YNLKQL (reference sequence). The CDR3 here is CASSQSRAETLYF. Incomplete CDR3 DNA: TGTGCCAGCAGCCAAAGTCGTGCAGAA.

Relative to its sample, this clone is large (0.1 to 1%). Germline and genes here are mouse. The sequence runs out 4 residues before the end of the CDR3; the remainder is reconstructed from the germline J gene. The chain is built from TRBV5 and TRBJ2-1; D not resolved. The V gene's germline CDR1 is LGHNA and CDR2 YNLKQL (reference sequence). V lost 2 bases to trimming and J lost 5 bases, with 7 bases between them. This CDR3 contains 13 residues. Here the CDR3 reads CASSQQTNAEQFF. The CDR3 bases that were read are TGTGCCAGCAGCCAACAGACGAATGCT.

This clone has more than one count but fewer than ten. Gene names follow the mouse nomenclature. The sequenced fragment ends 3 residues before the CDR3 boundary, so the rest is inferred from the germline J gene. The chain combines TRBV13-3 with TRBJ1-6; the D is unclear. TRBJ1-6 is designated an ORF whose function remains uncertain. Trimming removed 3 bases from V and 0 bases from J, with 10 bases in between. Germline lookup yields CDR1 NNHDY and CDR2 SYVADS. The CDR3 runs 16 residues. The CDR3 loop reads CASSATHSSYNSPLYF. The CDR3 bases that were read are TGTGCCAGCAGTGCGACACACTCTTCCTATAATTCGCCC.

This clone turned up a few times. Genes here carry mouse names. The chain's CDR3 is CASSLGGLQDTQYF. The covered CDR3 bases are TGTGCCAGCAGTCTGGGGGGGCTCCAAGAC. The chain uses TRBV19 and TRBJ2-5; TRBD2 agrees at 10 bases. The CDR3 end is not reached by the read, which stops 4 residues before it; the germline J gene fills it in. Germline CDR1 is FNHDT and CDR2 is SITEND (reference sequence). Trimming took 4 bases from V and 2 from J; bases not matched to a gene: 1. This CDR3 comprises 14 residues.

This clone was recorded many times. The genes and germline here are from mouse. The CDR3 goes on 4 residues after the read ends, and that part is filled in from the germline J gene. The chain uses TRBV16 and TRBJ2-4; a weak D match, TRBD2 (7 bases). V was pared by 1 base and J by 0 bases, with 11 bases between. The germline V gene has CDR1 SGHSA and CDR2 FRNQAP. The CDR3 is 16 residues long. The CDR3 bases that were read are TGTGCAAGCAGCTTAGCCTGGGGGCGAAGTCAAAAC. Residues: CASSLAWGRSQN. The whole CDR3 protein reads CASSLAWGRSQNTLYF.

A word on this clone: These gene names are mouse names. The read comes to an end 4 residues before the CDR3 does, leaving the germline J gene to fill in the end. The sample carries other DNA sequences with the same CDR3. The chain links TRBV19 to TRBJ1-2; 7 bases agree with TRBD1. The junction had 2 bases not matched to a gene; V was cut back by 3 bases and J by 0 bases. Germline V CDR1 and CDR2: FNHDT, SITEND (reference sequence). The CDR3 is 14 residues long. The covered CDR3 bases are TGTGCCAGCAGTAGAGACAGGGCAAACTCC. It is translated as CASSRDRANS. The CDR3 as a whole reads CASSRDRANSDYTF.

With respect to this clone: The gene names here belong to mouse. The CDR3 DNA, read in part, is TGTGCCAGCAGTGATCAAGGACTGGTCCAAAAC. Amino acids: CASSDQGLVQN. The full-length CDR3 reads as CASSDQGLVQNTLYF. This chain joins TRBV13-3 and TRBJ2-4; 7 nucleotides align to TRBD2. The sequenced fragment ends 4 residues before the CDR3 boundary, so the rest is inferred from the germline J gene. The CDR3 spans 15 residues. Trimming cost V 1 base and J 3 bases; bases outside gene matches: 5. Germline CDR1 and CDR2: NNHDY and SYVADS.

In its sample, this clone was seen many times. The genes and germline here are from mouse. CDR3: CTCSPPGGGNTEVFF. Partial CDR3 DNA: TGCACCTGCAGTCCCCCCGGGGGGGGAAACACA. The rearrangement joins TRBV1 to TRBJ1-1, with D tentatively TRBD1 (5 bases). The read is 4 residues too short to cover the CDR3 end, so that end is filled in from the germline J gene. Germline V gene data show CDR1 as NSQYPW and CDR2 as LRSPGD (reference sequence). The CDR3 covers 15 residues. The ends were cut back, 5 bases at V and 1 base at J, with 14 bases in the middle.